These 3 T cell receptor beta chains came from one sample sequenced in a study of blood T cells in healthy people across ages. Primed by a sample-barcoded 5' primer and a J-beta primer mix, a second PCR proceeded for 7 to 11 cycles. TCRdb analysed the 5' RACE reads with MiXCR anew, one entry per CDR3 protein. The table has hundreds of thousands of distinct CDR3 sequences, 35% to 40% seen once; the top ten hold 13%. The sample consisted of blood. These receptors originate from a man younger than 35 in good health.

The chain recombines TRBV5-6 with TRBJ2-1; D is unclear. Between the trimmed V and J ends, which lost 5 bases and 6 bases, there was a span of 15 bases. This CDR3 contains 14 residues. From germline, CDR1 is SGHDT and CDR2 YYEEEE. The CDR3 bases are TGTGCCAGCAGTAGTCGGCTTTCTTTCAATGAGCAGTTCTTC. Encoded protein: CASSSRLSFNEQFF.

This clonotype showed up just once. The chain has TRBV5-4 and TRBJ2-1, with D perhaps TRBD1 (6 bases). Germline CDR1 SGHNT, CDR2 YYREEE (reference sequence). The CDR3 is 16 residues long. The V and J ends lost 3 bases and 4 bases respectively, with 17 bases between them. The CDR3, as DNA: TGTGCCAGCAGCTCCCCAACTCTGGGGGCATACAATGAGCAGTTCTTC. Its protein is CASSSPTLGAYNEQFF.

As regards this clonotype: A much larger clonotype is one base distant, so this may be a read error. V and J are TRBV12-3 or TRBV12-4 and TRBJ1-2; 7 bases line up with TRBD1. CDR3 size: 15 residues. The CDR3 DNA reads TGTGCCAGCAGTTTGGGACAGCTCAGGGACTATGGCTGCACCTTC. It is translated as CASSLGQLRDYGCTF.